The clone carrying this TCR beta chain was seen ten or more times. What it binds is unknown. Patients who underwent sequencing had shown CD8+CD57+ cell expansion by flow cytometry. These data originate in a study of CD8+CD57+ T cells in acquired aplastic anemia. On the study more broadly: Sorted CD4+ plus CD8+ cells gave DNA averaging roughly 3 ug.

CDR3 and TCR beta VDJ profiling relied on a genomic DNA template. TCRdb passed the reads through MiXCR, listing each CDR3 protein once. The sample shows hundreds of thousands of distinct CDR3 sequences, under 40% of them seen only once. Whole-study findings and limits: There were approximately 27 CD8+ CDR3 sequences that occurred in both patients and controls.

The CDR3 is 13 amino acids. Germline loops: CDR1 ENHRY, CDR2 SYGVKD. Trimming cost V 10 bases and J 11 bases, with 18 bases left between them. V is TRBV10-3 and J is TRBJ1-6; possible D gene TRBD1, 5 bases. This TCR derives from a human donor with aplastic anemia. Sequenced: sorted CD4+, CD8+, or CD8+CD57+ T cells (not recorded which) from PBMCs. Here the CDR3 reads CASQAGTRPPLHF. The CDR3 DNA sequence: TGTGCCAGCCAGGCCGGGACCCGTCCACCCCTCCACTTT.